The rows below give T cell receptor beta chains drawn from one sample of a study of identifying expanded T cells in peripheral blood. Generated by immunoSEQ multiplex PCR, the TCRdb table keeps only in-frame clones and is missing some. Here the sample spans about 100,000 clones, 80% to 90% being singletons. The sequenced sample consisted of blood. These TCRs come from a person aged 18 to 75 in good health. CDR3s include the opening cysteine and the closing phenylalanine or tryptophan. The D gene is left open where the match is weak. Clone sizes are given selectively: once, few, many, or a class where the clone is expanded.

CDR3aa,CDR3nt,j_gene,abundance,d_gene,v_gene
CASSSNNYGYTF,TGTGCCAGCAGCTCGAACAACTATGGCTACACCTTC,TRBJ1-2,NA,NA,TRBV5-4
CAISEVAGLVDEQFF,TGTGCCATCAGTGAGGTAGCGGGGTTGGTCGATGAGCAGTTCTTC,TRBJ2-1,NA,TRBD2,TRBV10-3
CASSFRPDNTEAFF,TGCGCCAGCAGCTTTCGTCCAGATAACACTGAAGCTTTCTTT,TRBJ1-1,NA,NA,TRBV5-1
CASSNSVYGYTF,TGTGCCAGCAGCAACAGTGTATATGGCTACACCTTC,TRBJ1-2,NA,NA,TRBV13
CASSQQARTTNEQFF,TGTGCCAGCAGCCAACAAGCGCGTACCACCAATGAGCAGTTCTTC,TRBJ2-1,NA,NA,TRBV4-2
CASSRGQGNSPLHF,TGTGCCAGCAGCCGGGGACAGGGTAATTCACCCCTCCACTTT,TRBJ1-6,few,TRBD1,TRBV6-5
CASKRGQMSYGYTF,TGTGCCAGCAAGCGGGGACAGATGAGCTATGGCTACACCTTC,TRBJ1-2,NA,TRBD1,TRBV2
CASRDSIYEQYF,TGTGCCAGCAGGGACAGCATCTACGAGCAGTACTTC,TRBJ2-7,NA,NA,TRBV6-5
CASSEGGPRDTIYF,TGCGCCAGCAGCGAGGGGGGCCCGCGGGACACCATATATTTT,TRBJ1-3,NA,NA,TRBV4-3
CASSTWTSGNYEQYF,TGTGCCAGCAGTACCTGGACTAGCGGAAACTACGAGCAGTACTTC,TRBJ2-7,NA,TRBD2,TRBV6-6
CSVEEGWRGGTEAFF,TGCAGCGTTGAGGAGGGATGGAGGGGGGGCACTGAAGCTTTCTTT,TRBJ1-1,NA,NA,TRBV29-1
CASSPGTANYGYTF,TGTGCCAGCTCACCAGGGACAGCTAACTATGGCTACACCTTC,TRBJ1-2,few,TRBD1,TRBV18
CASSLDLGGEETQYF,TGTGCCAGCAGCTTAGATCTTGGAGGGGAAGAGACCCAGTACTTC,TRBJ2-5,NA,NA,TRBV11-3
CASSRSGHKTKNIQYF,TGTGCCAGCTCACGCTCGGGACACAAGACCAAAAACATTCAGTACTTC,TRBJ2-4,few,NA,TRBV18
CAWTKGRQGLQETQYF,TGTGCCTGGACCAAGGGGCGACAGGGCCTCCAAGAGACCCAGTACTTC,TRBJ2-5,NA,TRBD1,TRBV30
CASSVSASDSGQGYNEQYF,TGTGCCAGCAGTGTTTCTGCCTCCGACTCGGGACAGGGATATAACGAGCAGTACTTC,TRBJ2-7,NA,TRBD1,TRBV2
CASSGQISQPQHF,TGTGCCAGTAGCGGCCAGATCAGCCAGCCCCAGCATTTT,TRBJ1-5,once,NA,TRBV19
CASSVVGGPYNEQFF,TGTGCCAGCAGCGTAGTGGGGGGGCCTTACAATGAGCAGTTCTTC,TRBJ2-1,NA,NA,TRBV9
CASSSQGGDYGYTF,TGCGCCAGCAGCTCCCAGGGAGGGGACTATGGCTACACCTTC,TRBJ1-2,NA,NA,TRBV4-1
CASSQAVQLLNTEAFF,TGTGCCAGCAGCCAAGCGGTACAACTGCTGAACACTGAAGCTTTCTTT,TRBJ1-1,NA,NA,TRBV4-2
CASSPREVGQFF,TGTGCCAGCTCACCACGTGAGGTTGGCCAGTTCTTC,TRBJ2-1,few,NA,TRBV18
CASRSSGGQADTQYF,TGTGCCAGCAGGTCTAGCGGGGGGCAGGCAGATACGCAGTATTTT,TRBJ2-3,NA,TRBD2,TRBV6-4
CASSPPVRANEQFF,TGTGCCAGCTCACCACCGGTCCGGGCCAATGAGCAGTTCTTC,TRBJ2-1,NA,NA,TRBV18
CASSAQGGSYNEQFF,TGTGCCAGCAGCGCCCAGGGGGGCTCCTACAATGAGCAGTTCTTC,TRBJ2-1,few,NA,TRBV7-3
CASSVSKGGRTEAFF,TGTGCCAGCAGTGTATCAAAAGGGGGCAGAACTGAAGCTTTCTTT,TRBJ1-1,NA,TRBD1,TRBV6-1
CASSSPAGNEQYF,TGTGCCAGCAGCTCCCCCGCGGGAAACGAGCAGTACTTC,TRBJ2-7,NA,NA,TRBV7-2
CASSEVGGGNSPLHF,TGTGCCAGCAGTGAAGTTGGAGGGGGCAATTCACCCCTCCACTTT,TRBJ1-6,NA,TRBD1,TRBV6-1
CASSHHYWLFF,TGCGCCAGCAGCCACCACTACTGGCTGTTCTTC,TRBJ2-1,NA,NA,TRBV4-3
CASSQGFKNTAFF,TGCGCCAGCAGCCAAGGTTTCAAAAACACAGCTTTCTTT,TRBJ1-1,NA,NA,TRBV4-1
CASCPQGLSNYGYTF,TGTGCCAGCTGTCCACAAGGACTCTCCAACTATGGCTACACCTTC,TRBJ1-2,NA,NA,TRBV7-2
CASSLARSYNRGSYMEQYF,TGTGCCAGCAGCTTAGCCCGTTCCTATAACAGGGGAAGTTATATGGAGCAGTACTTC,TRBJ2-7,NA,TRBD1,TRBV7-9
CASSPEGSARGYTF,TGTGCCAGCAGCCCCGAGGGCTCCGCCCGGGGCTACACCTTC,TRBJ1-2,NA,NA,TRBV9
CASSFRQAEQFF,TGTGCCAGCAGCTTTAGACAAGCCGAGCAGTTCTTC,TRBJ2-1,NA,NA,TRBV5-6
CASSVEWKGDTQYF,TGTGCCAGCAGCGTAGAATGGAAAGGAGATACGCAGTATTTT,TRBJ2-3,NA,NA,TRBV9
CAISRDPASEQFF,TGTGCCATCAGTAGGGACCCCGCCAGTGAGCAGTTCTTC,TRBJ2-1,once,NA,TRBV10-3
CASSLGSPTDYEQYF,TGTGCCAGCAGCTTAGGGTCCCCGACAGATTACGAGCAGTACTTC,TRBJ2-7,once,NA,TRBV7-9
CASSYSVNTEAFF,TGTGCCAGCAGTTACAGCGTGAACACTGAAGCTTTCTTT,TRBJ1-1,NA,NA,TRBV27
CASTPKDGSNSPLHF,TGTGCCAGTACCCCGAAGGACGGCTCTAATTCACCCCTCCACTTT,TRBJ1-6,NA,NA,TRBV19
CASSFSTGTNTEAFF,TGCGCCAGCAGCTTCTCGACAGGGACGAACACTGAAGCTTTCTTT,TRBJ1-1,NA,TRBD1,TRBV5-1
CASSHPPQGGTEAFF,TGTGCCAGTAGCCACCCCCCGCAGGGAGGGACTGAAGCTTTCTTT,TRBJ1-1,NA,NA,TRBV19
CASSEGLNTEAFF,TGTGCCAGCAGTGAAGGGTTGAACACTGAAGCTTTCTTT,TRBJ1-1,NA,NA,TRBV6-1
CASSSYIDEKLFF,TGCGCCAGCAGCTCCTACATTGATGAAAAACTGTTTTTT,TRBJ1-4,NA,NA,TRBV5-1
CASSPPTRGGYEQYF,TGTGCCAGCAGCCCGCCTACTAGGGGTGGCTACGAGCAGTACTTC,TRBJ2-7,NA,NA,TRBV7-8
CASTPDRMNTGELFF,TGTGCCAGTACCCCAGACCGGATGAACACCGGGGAGCTGTTTTTT,TRBJ2-2,once,NA,TRBV19
CASSLRPLAGVPLGEQFF,TGCGCCAGCAGCCTCCGTCCGCTAGCGGGGGTCCCTCTTGGTGAGCAGTTCTTC,TRBJ2-1,NA,TRBD2,TRBV5-1
CAWSVSYRAFF,TGTGCCTGGAGTGTGAGTTACAGGGCTTTCTTT,TRBJ1-1,NA,NA,TRBV30
CASTGQTYGYTF,TGTGCCAGTACGGGACAGACCTATGGCTACACCTTC,TRBJ1-2,many,TRBD1,TRBV19
CASSPRRTSNYGYTF,TGTGCCAGCAGTCCCAGACGGACATCGAACTATGGCTACACCTTC,TRBJ1-2,NA,NA,TRBV6-5
CASSIHRVPSTEAFF,TGTGCCAGCAGTATCCACAGGGTCCCGAGCACTGAAGCTTTCTTT,TRBJ1-1,once,NA,TRBV6-1
CASSLGGGGSITGELFF,TGTGCCAGCAGCTTAGGGGGTGGCGGATCGATCACCGGGGAGCTGTTTTTT,TRBJ2-2,NA,NA,TRBV7-2
CASSKRQGNYGYTF,TGTGCCAGCAGTAAAAGACAGGGGAACTATGGCTACACCTTC,TRBJ1-2,once,TRBD1,TRBV2
CASSSGGTGVQETQYF,TGCGCCAGCAGCTCGGGCGGGACAGGGGTTCAAGAGACCCAGTACTTC,TRBJ2-5,NA,TRBD1,TRBV5-1
CASSLGMATNEKLFF,TGTGCCAGCAGCTTAGGAATGGCAACTAATGAAAAACTGTTTTTT,TRBJ1-4,NA,NA,TRBV7-9
CASRRDYGTDTQYF,TGCGCCAGTCGCCGGGACTATGGCACAGATACGCAGTATTTT,TRBJ2-3,NA,TRBD2,TRBV5-1
CAISDNDPEQYF,TGTGCCATCAGTGATAACGACCCCGAGCAGTACTTC,TRBJ2-7,NA,NA,TRBV10-3
CASRQNYGYTF,TGTGCCAGCCGACAGAACTATGGCTACACCTTC,TRBJ1-2,NA,NA,TRBV19
CASSRSVGQPNTEAFF,TGCGCCAGCAGCCGGAGTGTGGGACAGCCTAACACTGAAGCTTTCTTT,TRBJ1-1,NA,TRBD1,TRBV4-1